The 18 T cell receptor beta chains below come from one sample, sequenced in a study of neoadjuvant anti-PD-1 for oral cavity cancer. As for time point: after neoadjuvant nivolumab, at surgical resection. TCRdb's copy holds only in-frame clones and misses some; the assay was immunoSEQ multiplex PCR. The sample includes around 13,000 clones, about three quarters of them seen just once. The sample was PBMCs, taken after nivolumab (anti-PD-1) treatment. These receptors came from a person aged 40-85 years with oral cavity squamous cell carcinoma.

The CDR3 DNA reads as TGTGCCAGCAGCTTTAGCGGGCTCACGAGGCGGGAGGGTAATGAGCAGTTCTTC. It encodes CASSFSGLTRREGNEQFF. The chain couples TRBV5-5 to TRBJ2-1, with 9 positions matching TRBD2. Germline V gene lookup returns CDR1 SGHKS and CDR2 YYEKEE (reference sequence). Germline trimming cut 2 bases from V and 7 bases from J; bases unmatched to any gene: 16. The CDR3 totals 18 residues. The whole variable domain, filled in from reference TRBV5-5 and TRBJ2-1, reads DAGVTQSPTHLIKTRGQQVTLRCSPISGHKSVSWYQQVLGQGPQFIFQYYEKEERGRGNFPDRFSARQFPNYSSELNVNALLLGDSALYLCASSFSGLTRREGNEQFFGPGTRLTVL.

The genes are TRBV19 and TRBJ2-7, with D unresolved. The germline CDR1 and CDR2 sequences are LNHDA and SQIVND (reference sequence). The CDR3 covers 15 residues. With 0 bases removed from V and 1 base from J, the gap between germline ends came to 10 bases. The CDR3 DNA is TGTGCCAGTAGTATAGAGCGGACGGAGTCCTACGAGCAGTACTTC. It translates to CASSIERTESYEQYF.

This chain connects TRBV10-3 to TRBJ2-1, with TRBD2 matching 9 bases. With 8 bases clipped from V and 5 bases from J, the junction kept 7 bases outside the gene matches. CDR1 ENHRY and CDR2 SYGVKD come from the germline V gene. The CDR3 is made up of 14 amino acids. The CDR3 sequence: CAIARSSGNNEQFF. The CDR3 DNA follows: TGTGCCATCGCCCGGTCTAGCGGGAACAATGAGCAGTTCTTC.

The CDR3 DNA follows: TGTGCCAGCAGTTTAGGGCAGGCCAACACTGAAGCTTTCTTT. Translating it yields CASSLGQANTEAFF. The chain has TRBV27 and TRBJ1-1; no clear D. The V gene lost 2 bases and the J gene lost 2 bases, with 9 bases spanning the gap. The CDR3 sequence is 14 residues long. Germline assignment: CDR1 MNHEY and CDR2 SMNVEV (reference sequence).

The chain uses TRBV30 and TRBJ2-1, with D possibly TRBD2 on 5 matching bases. Germline values: CDR1 GTSNPN, CDR2 SVGIG (reference sequence). The CDR3 runs 13 residues. Trimming took 5 bases from V and 7 from J, leaving 15 bases between them. The DNA of the CDR3 is TGTGCCTGGTTGGGAGTAGGCGGGAATGAGCAGTTCTTC. Its protein is CAWLGVGGNEQFF.

This clone was recorded once. The chain employs TRBV6-1 and TRBJ2-5; no reliable D call. This CDR3 contains 13 residues. V lost 7 bases to trimming and J lost 5 bases, with 14 bases between them. Germline values: CDR1 MNHNS, CDR2 SASEGT. The CDR3 DNA follows: TGTGCCAGCACTGCCATCCCGCGGGAGACCCAGTACTTC. Translating gives CASTAIPRETQYF.

Here the CDR3 DNA reads TGTGCCAGCTCACCGGGACTACAGGGGGGGGTTACTGAAGCTTTCTTT. Protein product: CASSPGLQGGVTEAFF. J is TRBJ1-1 and V is TRBV18, with 8 nucleotides matching TRBD1. V was pared by 3 bases and J by 5 bases, with 11 bases of the junction left unmatched. Germline CDR1 and CDR2: KGHSH and LQKENI. The CDR3 has 16 residues. The full variable domain, its missing parts supplied by reference TRBV18 and TRBJ1-1, is NAGVMQNPRHLVRRRGQEARLRCSPMKGHSHVYWYRQLPEEGLKFMVYLQKENIIDESGMPKERFSAEFPKEGPSILRIQQVVRGDSAAYFCASSPGLQGGVTEAFFGQGTRLTVV.

The chain recombines TRBV9 with TRBJ2-1; D is possibly TRBD1 (6 bases). The CDR3 sequence is 16 residues long. V was shortened by 4 bases and J by 9 bases, with 23 bases between the two germline ends. From germline, CDR1 is SGDLS and CDR2 YYNGEE. CDR3 sequence reads: CASSRLYGGSNVEQFF. The CDR3 bases are TGTGCCAGCAGCCGGCTTTATGGGGGCTCAAACGTTGAGCAGTTCTTC.

This clone was picked up a small number of times. The chain links TRBV7-3 to TRBJ2-7; 8 bases agree with TRBD2. Germline V gene data show CDR1 as SGHTA and CDR2 as FQGTGA. V gave up 1 base and J gave up 6 bases; unmatched junction bases: 2. The CDR3 totals 13 residues. The CDR3 DNA sequence: TGTGCCAGCAGCTTAATGGGGACTAGCGAGCAGTACTTC. As protein: CASSLMGTSEQYF.

The J gene is TRBJ2-7, the V gene TRBV25-1; D unresolved. V lost 4 bases and J lost 3, with 10 bases in between. Per germline, CDR1 MGHDK and CDR2 SYGVNS. This CDR3 has 13 residues. The DNA for the CDR3 is TGTGCCAGCAGTGTGGCAGGTAGCTACGAGCAGTACTTC. Its protein is CASSVAGSYEQYF.

This sequence joins TRBV6-5 and TRBJ1-2, with 9 bases lining up with TRBD1. Germline assignment: CDR1 MNHEY and CDR2 SVGAGI. With 8 bases clipped from V and 8 bases from J, the junction kept 9 bases outside the gene matches. The CDR3 length is 13 residues. The CDR3 coding sequence is TGTGCCAGCTTAATTACAGGGGGCTGGGGCTACACCTTC. Protein sequence: CASLITGGWGYTF.

This clone showed up just once. The chain couples TRBV19 to TRBJ1-4; D is ambiguous. With 10 bases removed from V and 0 bases from J, the gap between germline ends came to 12 bases. The CDR3 sequence is 14 residues long. In germline, CDR1 is LNHDA, CDR2 SQIVND (reference sequence). The CDR3 sequence is CATKDISTNEKLFF. The DNA of the CDR3 is TGTGCCACTAAGGATATATCAACTAATGAAAAACTGTTTTTT.

The rearrangement uses TRBV30 and TRBJ1-1; no firm D call. Germline V lookup: CDR1 GTSNPN, CDR2 SVGIG (reference sequence). V was cut by 7 bases and J by 0 bases, with 3 bases left in between. This CDR3 region has 10 residues. The CDR3 DNA sequence: TGTGCCTCAATGAACACTGAAGCTTTCTTT. Encoded protein: CASMNTEAFF.

This rearrangement joins TRBV7-2 to TRBJ1-5; D gene unclear. The CDR3 runs 14 residues. CDR1 and CDR2 from the germline V gene are SGHTA and FQGNSA. Trimming cost V 5 bases and J 4 bases, with 12 bases left between them. The CDR3 here is CASSHGRVNQPQHF. The CDR3 DNA sequence: TGTGCCAGCAGCCACGGACGAGTTAATCAGCCCCAGCATTTT.

The V call is TRBV27, the J call TRBJ1-1, with D possibly TRBD1 on 5 matching bases. This CDR3 comprises 12 residues. From germline, CDR1 is MNHEY and CDR2 SMNVEV (reference sequence). The ends were cut back, 3 bases at V and 7 bases at J, with 9 bases in the middle. DNA for the CDR3: TGTGCCAGCAGTTTTCGGGGGGGTGAAGCTTTCTTT. It specifies CASSFRGGEAFF.

This clone occurred a few times. J is TRBJ1-2 and V is TRBV2; D perhaps matches TRBD1 (5 bases). Trimming stripped 6 bases from V and 5 bases from J, with 10 bases between. The CDR3 sequence is 12 residues long. Germline CDR1 reads SNHLY; CDR2 reads FYNNEI. The CDR3 sequence: CASRQGGYGYTF. In DNA form, the CDR3 reads TGTGCCAGCAGGCAGGGTGGGTATGGCTACACCTTC.

The chain uses TRBV11-2 and TRBJ1-2; D not resolved. The CDR3 is made up of 15 amino acids. Germline loops: CDR1 SGHAT, CDR2 FQNNGV. The V and J ends lost 5 bases and 3 bases respectively, with 16 bases between them. CDR3 residues: CASSPGSSPDYGYTF. CDR3 nucleotides: TGTGCCAGCAGCCCGGGGTCTAGCCCTGACTATGGCTACACCTTC.

This sequence joins TRBV10-3 and TRBJ2-3, with D tentatively TRBD1 or TRBD2 (6 bases each). Per germline, CDR1 ENHRY and CDR2 SYGVKD. V was cut by 5 bases and J by 0 bases, with 15 bases left in between. The CDR3 runs 16 residues. CDR3 sequence (DNA): TGTGCCATCAGTCCCCGGGGGCAGCTTAGCACAGATACGCAGTATTTT. This codes for CAISPRGQLSTDTQYF.